This T cell receptor (beta chain) came from a study of cytomegalovirus exposure and HLA in healthy donors (dated by TCRdb to the late 2010s). The study in broad terms: According to an earlier analysis of several hundred of the donors, 150 million to 200 million T cells yielded 117 million unique TCR beta sequences and around 300 Gb of sequence data. Approximately 310 gigabases of sequencing data and 70 million to 95 million unique TCR sequences made up an early release that covered over 550 HLA-typed donors. Of the approximately 400 genotyped donors, about 84% fell in the genetic ancestry cluster associated with self-reported Caucasian donors. The study was designed to test whether signatures of past pathogen exposure could be identified by cataloging public T cell receptors. The study profiled the T cell repertoires of some 610 subjects by immunosequencing and related them to cytomegalovirus serostatus. In addition to the first cohort of about 650 subjects, a separate validation cohort of around 110 different subjects was used. The study combined high-throughput TCR immunosequencing, statistical association of individual TCRs with disease status, and machine learning to predict cytomegalovirus infection status. In a later analysis, previously published TCR beta repertoires from about 640 donors were re-analyzed and high-resolution HLA genotyping was added so that TCR occurrence patterns could be studied. In the later analysis, no new phenotypic data were used to find candidate immune exposures; instead, reliance was placed on TCR beta sequences and their occurrence across donors. An earlier analysis of approximately 630 of the donors applied high-throughput TCR beta sequencing to assess whether each TCR beta V gene segment acted as functional or pseudogenic. Donor age, sex, ethnicity and CMV serostatus were collected together with the repertoire data. In a later genetic analysis, genome-wide SNP genotypes for about 65% of the roughly 700 donors were used, and that subset was treated as a discovery cohort. All discovery cohort repertoires had been generated using a single sequencing platform. Class I and class II HLA loci were covered by the typing at four-digit resolution. The number of donors typed differed by locus, with about 629-630 for A, B, C, DRB1 and DQB1, around 500 for DQA1, approximately 570 for DPA1, and 400 to 490 for DPB1. Because of strong linkage in the cohort, four or five DR-DQ haplotypes were treated as single units for association and clustering. On average, roughly 240,000 unique TCR beta nucleotide sequences were sequenced per donor among some 430 genotyped donors of the cohort, with about 17% of those sequences being non-productive.

Concerning this clone itself: Its target antigen remains unknown. Per-nucleotide qualities are absent, and no much larger clonotype sits a single base away.

The cohort consisted of 666 healthy bone marrow donors. All cohort members were sampled while nominally healthy, although unrecorded immune exposures were likely present. The donor tested CMV seronegative, placing the donor among the 350 or so seronegative members of the cohort. Each donor provided a peripheral blood sample, and peripheral blood mononuclear cells were used for TCR beta sequencing. The Qiagen DNeasy Blood Extraction Kit was used to extract genomic DNA from the blood cell samples. Findings and caveats that apply to the study as a whole: The classifier was reported to diagnose cytomegalovirus status with high specificity and sensitivity in both the original cohort and the validation cohort. A total of fewer than 200 TCR beta chains were listed by the study as associated with cytomegalovirus. In a later analysis, TCR association rates were found to vary across HLA loci, with the most associated TCRs seen for DRB1 alleles and the fewest for HLA-C alleles. In a later analysis, HLA-associated TCR beta chains were found to be more clonally expanded and to have lower generation probabilities than equally common non-associated chains. The presence/absence analyses assumed that sequencing depth was roughly uniform across donors, and that assumption may not be true. Because HLA typing was unavailable for some donors at each locus, only the typed subset was used in association tests. In a later genetic analysis, fewer N-insertions in productive TCRs were reported among donors in an Asian-associated ancestry cluster than the approximately 710-donor mean. The sequencing pipeline was judged likely to have produced a cluster of highly shared sequence variants as a technical artifact. While some public TCRs were present in many individuals, most TCR sequences turned up only very rarely across donors. In a later analysis, some 18,000 TCR beta sequences were associated with specific HLA alleles at a false discovery rate of 0.05. In a later analysis, several top co-occurrence clusters were reported to appear linked to parvovirus B19, influenza, CMV and Epstein-Barr virus. V-gene and J-gene trimming of TCR beta chains was associated with a missense DCLRE1C variant in a later genetic analysis, and the association was replicated in an independent cohort. A further reported finding was that TCR beta sequences accurately predicted the HLA-A and HLA-B alleles for most subjects in the first cohort. Fewer than 20 rarely observed V segments, including chromosome 9 orphons, were excluded from the earlier analysis of a few hundred of the donors because counts were too low. In this cohort, only TCR beta chains were sequenced, and detectable features were limited by the absence of alpha or paired-chain data. CMV serostatus was the only immune exposure information available for the cohort. The authors suggested that the approach could potentially be extended to other disease states and immunological phenotypes. Broadly in line with IMGT annotations, most TCR beta V segments showed up in productive rearrangements about 87% or about 30% of the time in an earlier analysis of some 590 of the donors. Linkage disequilibrium might explain the correlated functional status among segregating V segments, but an unknown experimental factor could not be excluded. A few of the identified cytomegalovirus-associated TCR beta chains were confirmed in vitro to be specific for cytomegalovirus antigens. The 87-base-pair reads could not distinguish some IMGT-functional V segments, including TRBV6-2 and TRBV6-3, so those segments were excluded. When HLA alleles, especially DR and DQ, strongly co-occurred, TCR associations were difficult to assign to individual alleles. A later analysis found that most CMV-associated TCR beta chains appeared HLA-restricted, with HLA associations seemingly driven largely by CMV exposure.

Libraries were constructed by the immunoSEQ multiplex PCR assay. For the multiplex PCR, a mixture combining 60 forward primers for TCR Vbeta segments and 13 reverse primers for TCR Jbeta segments was used. A multiplex PCR assay on genomic DNA amplified the CDR3 region of rearranged TCR beta genes. Amplified TCR beta libraries were sequenced as 87-base-pair reads on the Illumina HiSeq System. The authors' analysis ran thus. A later analysis tallied around 87 million unique TCR beta chains across the 640 or so repertoires, and about 10 million of those chains were shared by two or more donors. Raw reads were error-corrected and collapsed into unique sequences with a nearest-neighbor algorithm that merged closely related sequences to remove PCR and sequencing errors. CDR3 sequences were aligned to IMGT reference sequences to assign V, D and J gene segments. For a sequence to be retained, a match of at least six nucleotides was required to both a V gene segment and a J gene segment. Rearrangements were classified as productive when the CDR3 lacked stop codons and remained in frame with V and J, and all other rearrangements were classified as non-productive. Following IMGT convention, CDR3 was defined as the stretch from the second conserved V-encoded cysteine to the conserved J-encoded phenylalanine. Sequences without an unambiguous match to a single V gene segment were excluded from the earlier analysis of approximately 560 of the donors. In an earlier analysis of a few hundred of the donors, a V segment was called functional when productive rearrangements were above 56.7%, and segregating when the standard deviation between donors exceeded 5%. To diagnose cytomegalovirus status from the catalog of TCR beta chain sequences, a statistical classification framework was built. In a later analysis, TCR nucleotide sequences were compared against IMGT/GENE-DB human TR gene sequences so that V and J genes could be assigned. The TCRdist pipeline was used in a later analysis to assign CDR3 sequences and most-parsimonious VDJ recombination scenarios. In a later analysis, each TCR beta chain was defined by its CDR3 amino acid sequence together with its V-gene family, and reads lacking a unique V-gene family were excluded. In a later analysis, 450 to 600 highly shared, low-generation-probability nucleotide sequences were removed to address suspected cross-contamination and a sequencing artifact. In a later analysis, a clonal expansion index was calculated for each public chain from normalized within-repertoire ranks of inferred template counts. In a later analysis, generation probabilities were computed using a VDJ recombination model fitted to out-of-frame rearrangements, and the results were checked against IGoR. Hypergeometric tests were used in a later analysis to score TCR-TCR, TCR-HLA and TCR-CMV co-occurrence, with a repertoire-size bias correction applied to the TCR pairs. A later analysis estimated false discovery rates by permuting HLA or CMV assignments 20 times. In a later analysis, co-occurring TCRs were grouped using DBSCAN, and TCRdist sequence similarity was added for clustering within HLA-allele-positive subsets. Repertoires with fewer than 30,000 or more than 120,000 public chains, plus five repertoires with anomalous nucleotide sharing, were excluded from co-occurrence clustering. TCRdb carries this immuneACCESS record with in-frame sequences only. Its versions omit some clonotypes, under half of them owing to an unresolved V gene in the studies checked, with the rest unexplained. V, J and clone size were drawn from that table, and D and trimming were deduced from the DNA. Recorded for this sample are about 130,000 clones; approximately 87% of them occurred a single time. The ten largest make up 4% to 6.5% of the sample.

The germline V and J ends show losses of 8 bases and 2 bases respectively, and no gene match explains 7 bases of the junction. Via the germline V gene, CDR1 is MDHEN and CDR2 SYDVKM. The CDR3, from cysteine to phenylalanine, totals 15 residues. Only the CDR3 DNA is retained, 45 bases long and in frame from the first base. Sequenced: PBMCs. The source is a woman in her thirties in good health and CMV-seronegative. The chain is made from TRBV28 and TRBJ2-2; TRBD2 agrees with 8 junctional bases. The CDR3 region reads CASRSGSRNTGELFF. The nucleotide sequence reads as follows: TGTGCCAGCCGGAGCGGGAGCAGAAACACCGGGGAGCTGTTTTTT.